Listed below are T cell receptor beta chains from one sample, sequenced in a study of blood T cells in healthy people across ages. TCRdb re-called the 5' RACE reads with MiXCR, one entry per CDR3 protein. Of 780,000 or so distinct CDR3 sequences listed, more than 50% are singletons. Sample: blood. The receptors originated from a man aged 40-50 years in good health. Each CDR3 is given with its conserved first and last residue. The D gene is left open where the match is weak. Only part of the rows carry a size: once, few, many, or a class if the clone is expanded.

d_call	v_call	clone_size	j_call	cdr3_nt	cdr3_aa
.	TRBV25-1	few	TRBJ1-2	TGTGCCAGCAGTGAATTCCCAGGAGATACTAACTATGGCTACACCTTC	CASSEFPGDTNYGYTF
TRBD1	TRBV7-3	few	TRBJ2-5	TGTGCCAGCAGCTCTATCCCCCTCCGGCAGGGGGAAGGGACCCAGTACTTC	CASSSIPLRQGEGTQYF
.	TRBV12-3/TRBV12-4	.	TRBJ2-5	TGTGCCAGCAGTTTAGGGTTTTTGGAGACCCAGTACTTC	CASSLGFLETQYF
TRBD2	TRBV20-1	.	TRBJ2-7	TGCAGTGCTGGGGGGGGGACTAGTGGTAACATCTACGAGCAGTACTTC	CSAGGGTSGNIYEQYF
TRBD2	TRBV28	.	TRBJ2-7	TGTGCCAGCAGTTTAGCCGGGACTAGCATTTACGAGCAGTACTTC	CASSLAGTSIYEQYF
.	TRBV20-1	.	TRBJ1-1	TGCAGTGCTAGAGTCACCGGGAGGGACACTGAAGCTTTCTTT	CSARVTGRDTEAFF
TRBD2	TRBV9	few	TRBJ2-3	TGTGCCAGCAGCCAAAGCGGGGGGGGGACAGATACGCAGTATTTT	CASSQSGGGTDTQYF
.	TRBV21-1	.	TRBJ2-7	TGTGCCAGCAGCAAAATCCCCTGGCCCCGCTACGAGCAGTACTTC	CASSKIPWPRYEQYF
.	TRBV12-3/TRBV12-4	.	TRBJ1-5	TGTGCCAGCAGTTCTGATTCGCTGGACCTCATCCATCAGCCCCAGCATTTT	CASSSDSLDLIHQPQHF
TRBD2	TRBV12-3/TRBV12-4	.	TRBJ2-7	TGTGCCAGCAGCCGGGGGGGGCTTTCCGAGCAGTACTTC	CASSRGGLSEQYF
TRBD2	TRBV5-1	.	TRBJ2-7	TGCGCCAGCAGCTTTGGACTAGCGGGAGTTTACGAGCAGTACTTC	CASSFGLAGVYEQYF
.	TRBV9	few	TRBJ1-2	TGTGCCAGCAGCGTAGAAGCCTTCGAGCCAGCAAGGGGCTACACCTTC	CASSVEAFEPARGYTF
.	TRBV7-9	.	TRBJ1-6	TGTGCCAGCAGCCCAAACAGGGACCAAATCCACTTT	CASSPNRDQIHF
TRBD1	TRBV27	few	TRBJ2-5	TGTGCCAGCAGTTTAAACAGGGGAATATCCGAGACCCAGTACTTC	CASSLNRGISETQYF
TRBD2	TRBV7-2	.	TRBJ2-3	TGTGCCAGCAGCTTAGCGGAACCCCACCTGGCGGGGGGTACAGATACGCAGTATTTT	CASSLAEPHLAGGTDTQYF
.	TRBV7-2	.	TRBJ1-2	TGTGCCAGCAGCTCCCGACAGGTTTTTAACTATGGCTACACCTTC	CASSSRQVFNYGYTF
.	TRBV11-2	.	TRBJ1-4	TGTGCCAGCAGCTTAGCCTTGATAGGGAGTAGAGAAAAACTGTTTTTT	CASSLALIGSREKLFF
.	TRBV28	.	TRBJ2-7	TGTGCCAGCAGTTTAGACAGCGGCGAGCAGTACTTC	CASSLDSGEQYF
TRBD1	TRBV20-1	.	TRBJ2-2	TGCAGTGCACCGGACAGGGGGGACACCGGGGAGCTGTTTTTT	CSAPDRGDTGELFF
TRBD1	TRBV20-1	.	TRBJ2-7	TGCAGTGCTAGTCCTCGGACAGGGGCACCCTACGAGCAGTACTTC	CSASPRTGAPYEQYF
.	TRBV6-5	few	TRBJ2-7	TGTGCCAGCAGTTATGGGTCAGCGGTACCCTACGAGCAGTACTTC	CASSYGSAVPYEQYF
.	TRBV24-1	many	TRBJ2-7	TGTGCCACCGGGGCGGGTCCGTACGAGCAGTACTTC	CATGAGPYEQYF
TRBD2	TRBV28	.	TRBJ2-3	TGTGCCAGCACCACAGGACTAGCGGGAATCACAGATACGCAGTATTTT	CASTTGLAGITDTQYF
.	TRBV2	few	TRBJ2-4	TGTGCCAGCAGCGCCGGGTGGGCTCTAGCCAAAAACATTCAGTACTTC	CASSAGWALAKNIQYF
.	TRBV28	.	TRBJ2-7	TGTGCCAGCAGTCGAGCTGGGCCTACCTACGAGCAGTACTTC	CASSRAGPTYEQYF
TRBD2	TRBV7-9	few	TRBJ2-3	TGTGCCAGCAGCTTAACGACTAGCGCGGACACAGATACGCAGTATTTT	CASSLTTSADTDTQYF
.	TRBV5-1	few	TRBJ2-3	TGCGCCAGCAGCTTGGAACTTTCGGGAGATACGCAGTATTTT	CASSLELSGDTQYF
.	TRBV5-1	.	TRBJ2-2	TGCGCCAGCAGCGTTCACAGGGTTTCCGGGGAGCTGTTTTTT	CASSVHRVSGELFF
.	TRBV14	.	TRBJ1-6	TGTGCCAGCAGCGCTAACGGACAGCCCTTTTCACCCCTCCACTTT	CASSANGQPFSPLHF
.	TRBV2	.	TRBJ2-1	TGTGCCAGCAGGCACTTCTATAAACCTGGCTCCTACAATGAGCAGTTCTTC	CASRHFYKPGSYNEQFF
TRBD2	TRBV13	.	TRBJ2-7	TGTGCCAGCAGCTCGACTAGCGGGAGGTTCGGCCACGAGCAGTACTTC	CASSSTSGRFGHEQYF
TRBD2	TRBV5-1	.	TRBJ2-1	TGCGCCAGCAGCTCCAATCCTAGCGGGAGTGTGGGTGAGCAGTTCTTC	CASSSNPSGSVGEQFF
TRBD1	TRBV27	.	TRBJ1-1	TGTGCCAGCAGGCAACAGGGGCTGAACACTGAAGCTTTCTTT	CASRQQGLNTEAFF
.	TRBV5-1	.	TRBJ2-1	TGCGCCAGCAGCTTAAACACAGTCTACAATGAGCAGTTCTTC	CASSLNTVYNEQFF
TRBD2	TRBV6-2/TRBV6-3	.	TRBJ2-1	TGTGCCACCCTAGCGGGAGGGTATAGTGAGCAGTTCTTC	CATLAGGYSEQFF
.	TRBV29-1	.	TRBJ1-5	TGCAGCGTTGGAGAAGGGGTAGAACGCAATCAGCCCCAGCATTTT	CSVGEGVERNQPQHF
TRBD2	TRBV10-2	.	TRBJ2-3	TGCGCCAGCAGTGACCGTAGGCGGGAGTTATCAGATACGCAGTATTTT	CASSDRRRELSDTQYF
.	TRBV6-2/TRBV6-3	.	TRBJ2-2	TGTGCCAGCAGTTACTCGTCCACCGGGGAGCTGTTTTTT	CASSYSSTGELFF
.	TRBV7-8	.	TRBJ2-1	TGTGCCAGCAGCCCCGAACGGGGAACTGGAGTTCGCAGAAGCTCCTACAATGAGCAGTTCTTC	CASSPERGTGVRRSSYNEQFF
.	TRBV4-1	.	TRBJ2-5	TGCGCCAGCAGCCCCCGCCTAGGGTCGGAGACCCAGTACTTC	CASSPRLGSETQYF
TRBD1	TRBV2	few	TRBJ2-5	TGTGCCAGCAGGGGACAGGGTATGACCCAGTACTTC	CASRGQGMTQYF
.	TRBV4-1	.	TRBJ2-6	TGCGCCAGCGGCCAGGGAGTTAGTTCTGGGGCCAACGTCCTGACTTTC	CASGQGVSSGANVLTF
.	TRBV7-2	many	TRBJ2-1	TGTGCCAGCAGTTCCGGGACTCTTTATTCGATCAGAAATGAGCAGTTCTTC	CASSSGTLYSIRNEQFF
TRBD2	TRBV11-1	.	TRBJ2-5	TGTGCCAGCAGCGCCTCTGGCGGGGGGGCCGTGGGCGAGACCCAGTACTTC	CASSASGGGAVGETQYF
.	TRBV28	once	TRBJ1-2	TGTGCCAGCACCTCTAGACAGACAGGAAACTATGGCTACACCTTC	CASTSRQTGNYGYTF
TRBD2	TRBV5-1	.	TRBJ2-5	TGCGCCAGCAGCTTGTCTAGCGGGAGTTTCGAGACCCAGTACTTC	CASSLSSGSFETQYF
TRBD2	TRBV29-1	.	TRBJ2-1	TGCAGCGCCGAAGGGACTAGTGGCGTGTCCTACAATGAGCAGTTCTTC	CSAEGTSGVSYNEQFF
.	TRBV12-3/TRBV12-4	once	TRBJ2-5	TGTGCCAGCAACCACGGGGACCGGAGACAAGAGACCCAGTACTTC	CASNHGDRRQETQYF
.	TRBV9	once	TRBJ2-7	TGTGCCAGCAGCCCCCGACTCCTTCCCGGCGAGCAGTACTTC	CASSPRLLPGEQYF
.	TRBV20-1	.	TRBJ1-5	TGCAGTGCTAGTCTGACGGGTTCCAGCAATCAGCCCCAGCATTTT	CSASLTGSSNQPQHF
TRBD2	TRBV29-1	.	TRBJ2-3	TGCAGCGTTGAACGCTCTAGCGGGGGTAGCACAGATACGCAGTATTTT	CSVERSSGGSTDTQYF
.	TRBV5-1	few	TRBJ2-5	TGCGCCAGCAGCGACGGGGGGACCCAGTACTTC	CASSDGGTQYF
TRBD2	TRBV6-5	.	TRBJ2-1	TGTGCCAGCAGTACCGGACTAGCGGGAGACGAGCAGTTCTTC	CASSTGLAGDEQFF
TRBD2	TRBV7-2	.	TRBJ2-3	TGTGCCAGCAGCCCCTTCGGGGGGGCTCGCACAGATACGCAGTATTTT	CASSPFGGARTDTQYF